This T cell receptor (beta chain) was obtained from a study of cytomegalovirus exposure and HLA in healthy donors. Losses at the gene ends were 6 bases for V and 5 bases for J; bases not matched to a gene: 5. CDR1 and CDR2 (germline): MNHEY, SVGAGI. The CDR3 loop spans 13 amino acids. On this clone itself: Its antigen is still unknown.

Study outcomes and limitations: A few chains linked to CMV were shown in vitro to be specific for CMV antigens. Most subjects had HLA-A and HLA-B alleles reportedly predicted accurately by TCR beta sequences. Several of the most significant clusters were apparently associated with common viral pathogens in a later analysis.

PCR used 60 Vbeta primers and 13 Jbeta primers. Some clones are missing from TCRdb's copy, which holds only in-frame ones; the method was immunoSEQ multiplex PCR. The sample shows 90,000 to 120,000 clones, more than 75% of them seen only once. The sequenced sample was PBMCs. The chain is built from TRBV6-5 and TRBJ2-7; 9 bases agree with TRBD1. This TCR derives from a woman under 30 in good health and CMV-seropositive. CDR3 DNA sequence: TGTGCCAGCAGGGGGACAGGGCGGGACGAGCAGTACTTC. Translating it yields CASRGTGRDEQYF.